The 6 T cell receptor beta chains listed next were all sequenced from one sample in a study of blood T cells in healthy people across ages (dated by TCRdb to the mid-2010s). To prepare the library, 5' RACE was applied. A second roughly 6 to 11 cycle PCR used a sample-barcoded 5' primer and a J-beta primer mix. TCRdb's own reprocessing of the public reads used fastp at Q25 and MiXCR and kept productive beta chains. CDR3 protein sequences are deduplicated, and each keeps its most common genes and DNA. Here the sample has 1.8 million or so distinct CDR3 sequences; roughly two fifths occur a single time. The ten top clones hold roughly 23% of the sample. The specimen sequenced was blood. The receptors were sampled from a human donor in good health.

The chain joins TRBV5-1 to TRBJ1-5; tentatively, D is TRBD1 (6 bases). Germline V gene lookup returns CDR1 SGHRS and CDR2 YFSETQ. Trimming took off 1 base at V and 3 bases at J, with 11 bases between the two ends. The CDR3 contains 15 residues. CDR3 sequence reads: CASSLSAGANQPQHF. CDR3 bases: TGCGCCAGCAGCTTGTCCGCAGGGGCCAATCAGCCCCAGCATTTT.

V and J are TRBV7-2 and TRBJ2-5, with D tentatively TRBD2 (7 bases). The germline V gene encodes CDR1 SGHTA and CDR2 FQGNSA. The CDR3 consists of 15 residues. Deletions cut 5 bases from V and 4 bases from J, with 17 bases between. Here the CDR3 DNA reads TGTGCCAGCAGCATACTAGGGGGGGTGGGAGAGACCCAGTACTTC. Encoded protein: CASSILGGVGETQYF.

The chain joins TRBV12-3 or TRBV12-4 to TRBJ2-5; D is ambiguous. The J call may be incorrect, as the DNA end agrees better with TRBJ2-7. CDR3 length: 14 residues. The CDR3 protein is CASSLPSLMGEQYF. CDR3 bases: TGTGCCAGCAGTTTACCCAGTTTAATGGGCGAGCAGTACTTC.

This chain connects TRBV28 to TRBJ2-3; the D call may be TRBD1 or TRBD2 (5 bases each). V lost 5 bases and J lost 4, with 16 bases in between. This CDR3 contains 15 residues. Looked up from germline, CDR1 is MDHEN and CDR2 is SYDVKM. The DNA for the CDR3 is TGTGCCAGCAGTGGGACCCCAGTGAGGGCAGATACGCAGTATTTT. Amino acid sequence: CASSGTPVRADTQYF.

V and J are TRBV27 and TRBJ1-6, with D possibly TRBD1 on 5 matching bases. The CDR3 length is 16 residues. CDR1 and CDR2 (germline): MNHEY, SMNVEV (reference sequence). With 1 base removed from V and 6 bases from J, the gap between germline ends came to 13 bases. CDR3 region: CASSLFSGPRNSPLHF. The DNA for the CDR3 is TGTGCCAGCAGTTTATTTTCGGGGCCCCGTAATTCACCCCTCCACTTT.

This chain connects TRBV6-1 to TRBJ1-6; TRBD1 is a possible D gene (5 bases). V lost 6 bases to trimming and J lost 9 bases, with 15 bases between them. The CDR3 runs to 14 residues. The germline CDR1 and CDR2 sequences are MNHNS and SASEGT. The CDR3 is CASREDLGVSPLHF. The DNA of the CDR3 is TGTGCCAGCAGGGAGGACCTGGGGGTTTCACCCCTCCACTTT.